This T cell receptor beta chain originates from a study of naive and memory T cell subsets. Both TRBC1 and TRBC2 were covered by a beta constant-region primer of two equimolar oligonucleotides. Nested alpha and beta constant-region primers with the SP2 primer drove four PCR rounds on ligated cDNA. TCRdb recomputed calls from the UMI-ligation and nested PCR reads with MiXCR, one row per CDR3 protein. The data contain roughly 80,000 distinct CDR3 sequences, 9% of them seen just once; the ten biggest clones take up around 1.3%. The CDR3 is 15 amino acids. CDR1 is SEHNR, CDR2 FQNEAQ, per germline (reference sequence). V was pared by 5 bases and J by 5 bases, with 9 bases of the junction left unmatched. This clonotype was observed many times. CMV status came from CD4+ T cell IFNgamma after overnight CMV lysate stimulation of fresh PBMCs.

Source material: naive CD8+ T cells from blood. The source of this sequence is a human donor in good health. The chain combines TRBV7-9 with TRBJ2-1; 7 positions match TRBD1. The CDR3 DNA reads as TGTGCCAGCAGCCCCCCACGGGGACAGAACAATGAGCAGTTCTTC. It yields the protein CASSPPRGQNNEQFF.